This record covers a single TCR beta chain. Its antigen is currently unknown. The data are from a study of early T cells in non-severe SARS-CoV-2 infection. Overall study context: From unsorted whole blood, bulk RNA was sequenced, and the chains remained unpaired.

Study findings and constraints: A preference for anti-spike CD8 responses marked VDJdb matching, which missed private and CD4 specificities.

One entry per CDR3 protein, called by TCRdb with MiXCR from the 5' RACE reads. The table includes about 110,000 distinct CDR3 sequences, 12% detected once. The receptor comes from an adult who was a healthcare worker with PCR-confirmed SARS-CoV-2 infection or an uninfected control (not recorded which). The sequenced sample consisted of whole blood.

CDR3 sequence: CATSDTSDRDEQFF. The CDR3 coding sequence is TGTGCCACCAGTGATACATCCGACAGGGACGAGCAGTTCTTC. The chain uses TRBV24-1 and TRBJ2-1; 7 nucleotides align to TRBD1. This CDR3 contains 14 residues. V trimming: 3 bases; J trimming: 10 bases; junction bases outside the gene matches: 8. Per germline, CDR1 KGHDR and CDR2 SFDVKD.